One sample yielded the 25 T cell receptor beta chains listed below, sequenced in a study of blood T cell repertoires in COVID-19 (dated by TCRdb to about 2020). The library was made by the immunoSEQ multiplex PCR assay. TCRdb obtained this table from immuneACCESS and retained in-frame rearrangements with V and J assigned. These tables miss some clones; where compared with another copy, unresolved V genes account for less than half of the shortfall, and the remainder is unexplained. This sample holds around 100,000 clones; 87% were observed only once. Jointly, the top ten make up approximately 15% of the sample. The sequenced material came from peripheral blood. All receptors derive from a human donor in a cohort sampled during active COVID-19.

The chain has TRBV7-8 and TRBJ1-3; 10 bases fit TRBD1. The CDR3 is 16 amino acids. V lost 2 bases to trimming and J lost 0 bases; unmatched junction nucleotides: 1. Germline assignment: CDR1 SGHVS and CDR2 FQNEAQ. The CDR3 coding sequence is TGTGCCAGCAGCTTAAGGGACAGGGGCTCTGGAAACACCATATATTTT. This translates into CASSLRDRGSGNTIYF.

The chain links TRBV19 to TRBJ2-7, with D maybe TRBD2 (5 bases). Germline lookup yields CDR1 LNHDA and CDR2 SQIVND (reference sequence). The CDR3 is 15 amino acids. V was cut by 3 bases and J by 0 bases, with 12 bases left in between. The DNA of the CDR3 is TGTGCCAGTAGTATTTCTGGCGGACTCTCCTACGAGCAGTACTTC. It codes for CASSISGGLSYEQYF. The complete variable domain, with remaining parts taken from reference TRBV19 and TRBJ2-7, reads DGGITQSPKYLFRKEGQNVTLSCEQNLNHDAMYWYRQDPGQGLRLIYYSQIVNDFQKGDIAEGYSVSREKKESFPLTVTSAQKNPTAFYLCASSISGGLSYEQYFGPGTRLTVT.

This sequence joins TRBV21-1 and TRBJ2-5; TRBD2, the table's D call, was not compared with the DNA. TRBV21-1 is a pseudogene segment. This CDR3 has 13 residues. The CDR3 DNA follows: TGTGCCAGCAGCAAAAGGGAGGATGCGACCCAGTACTTC. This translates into CASSKREDATQYF.

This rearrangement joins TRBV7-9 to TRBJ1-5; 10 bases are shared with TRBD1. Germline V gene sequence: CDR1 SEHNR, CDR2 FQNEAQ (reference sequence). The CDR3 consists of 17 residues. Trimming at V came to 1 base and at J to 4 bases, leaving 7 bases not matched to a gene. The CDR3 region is CASSLGAGTGANQPQHF. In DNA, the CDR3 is TGTGCCAGCAGCTTAGGGGCCGGGACAGGGGCTAATCAGCCCCAGCATTTT.

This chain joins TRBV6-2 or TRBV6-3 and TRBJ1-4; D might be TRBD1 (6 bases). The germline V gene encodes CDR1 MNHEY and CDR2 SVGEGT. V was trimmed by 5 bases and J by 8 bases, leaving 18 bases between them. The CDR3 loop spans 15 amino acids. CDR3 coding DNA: TGTGCCAGCAGTGGAACAGGGTTGGCATTCGAAAAACTGTTTTTT. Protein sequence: CASSGTGLAFEKLFF.

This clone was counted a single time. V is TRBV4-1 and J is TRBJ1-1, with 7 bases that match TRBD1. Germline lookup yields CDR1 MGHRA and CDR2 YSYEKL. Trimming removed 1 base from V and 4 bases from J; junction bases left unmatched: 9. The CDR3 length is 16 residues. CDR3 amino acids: CASSQGHGRGFTEAFF. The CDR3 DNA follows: TGCGCCAGCAGCCAAGGTCACGGCAGGGGGTTCACTGAAGCTTTCTTT.

CDR3 in DNA: TGTGCCACTGGGACAGACACCGGGGAGCTGTTTTTT. It is translated as CATGTDTGELFF. This chain links TRBV24-1 with TRBJ2-2; 7 nucleotides agree with TRBD1. V lost 10 bases and J lost 3; bases outside the gene matches: 1. Germline assignment: CDR1 KGHDR and CDR2 SFDVKD. There are 12 residues in the CDR3.

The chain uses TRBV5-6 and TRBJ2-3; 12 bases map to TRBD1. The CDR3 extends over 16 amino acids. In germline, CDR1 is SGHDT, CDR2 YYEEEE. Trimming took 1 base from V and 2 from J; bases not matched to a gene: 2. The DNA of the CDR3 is TGTGCCAGCAGCTTGTTGGGACAGGGGGCCACAGATACGCAGTATTTT. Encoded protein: CASSLLGQGATDTQYF. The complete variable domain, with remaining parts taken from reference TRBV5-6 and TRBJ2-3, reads DAGVTQSPTHLIKTRGQQVTLRCSPKSGHDTVSWYQQALGQGPQFIFQYYEEEERQRGNFPDRFSGHQFPNYSSELNVNALLLGDSALYLCASSLLGQGATDTQYFGPGTRLTVL.

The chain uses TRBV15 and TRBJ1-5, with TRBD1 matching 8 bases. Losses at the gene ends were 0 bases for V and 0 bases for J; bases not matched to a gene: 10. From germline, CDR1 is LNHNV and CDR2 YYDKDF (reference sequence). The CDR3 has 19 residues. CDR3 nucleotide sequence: TGTGCCACCAGCAGAGATTGGCAGGGGGCAACGATTAGCAATCAGCCCCAGCATTTT. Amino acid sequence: CATSRDWQGATISNQPQHF.

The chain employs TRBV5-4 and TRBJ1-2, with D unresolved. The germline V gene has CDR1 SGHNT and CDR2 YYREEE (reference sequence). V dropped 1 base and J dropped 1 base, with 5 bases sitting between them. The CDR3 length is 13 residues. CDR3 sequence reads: CASSLQNNYGYTF. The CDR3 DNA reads TGTGCCAGCAGCTTGCAAAATAACTATGGCTACACCTTC.

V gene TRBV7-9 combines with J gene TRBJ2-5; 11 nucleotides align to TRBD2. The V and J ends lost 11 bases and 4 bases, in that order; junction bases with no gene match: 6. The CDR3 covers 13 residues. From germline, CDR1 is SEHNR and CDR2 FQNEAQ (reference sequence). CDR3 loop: CAGSGGARETQYF. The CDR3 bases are TGTGCCGGTAGCGGGGGGGCCCGAGAGACCCAGTACTTC.

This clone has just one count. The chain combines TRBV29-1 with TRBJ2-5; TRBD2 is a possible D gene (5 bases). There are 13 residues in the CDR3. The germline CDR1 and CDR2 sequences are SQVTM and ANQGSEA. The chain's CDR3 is CSLVGDGVGTQYF. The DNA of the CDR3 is TGCAGTCTCGTTGGCGACGGGGTAGGGACCCAGTACTTC.

CDR3 sequence (DNA): TGCGCCAGCAGCCAAGATGGCAGGGGGGCTGTCTACACCTTC. Translated, it gives CASSQDGRGAVYTF. This chain joins TRBV4-1 and TRBJ1-2; 7 nucleotides match TRBD1. Germline CDR1 MGHRA, CDR2 YSYEKL. The CDR3 has 14 amino acids. The V gene end was trimmed by 0 bases and the J gene end by 10 bases; junction bases not matched to a gene: 8.

The CDR3: CASSTGANSPLHF. The DNA for the CDR3 is TGTGCCAGCAGCACAGGGGCAAATTCACCCCTCCACTTT. This chain uses TRBV6-5 with TRBJ1-6; 7 bases align to TRBD1. This CDR3 spans 13 amino acids. Germline lookup yields CDR1 MNHEY and CDR2 SVGAGI. V shed 6 bases, J shed 7 bases, and the junction held 3 bases outside the gene matches.

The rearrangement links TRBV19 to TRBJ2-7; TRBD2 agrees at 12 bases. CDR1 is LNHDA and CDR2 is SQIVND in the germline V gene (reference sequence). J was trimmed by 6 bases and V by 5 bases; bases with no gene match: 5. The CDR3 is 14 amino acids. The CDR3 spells CASSASGGVFEQYF. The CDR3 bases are TGTGCCAGTAGTGCTAGCGGGGGGGTCTTCGAGCAGTACTTC.

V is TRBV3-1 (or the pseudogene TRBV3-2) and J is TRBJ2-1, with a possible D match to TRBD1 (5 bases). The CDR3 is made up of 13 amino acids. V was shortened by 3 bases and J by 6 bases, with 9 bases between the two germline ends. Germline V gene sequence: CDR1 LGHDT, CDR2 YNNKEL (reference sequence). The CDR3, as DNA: TGTGCCAGCAGCCAGTACAGGAGCAATGAGCAGTTCTTC. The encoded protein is CASSQYRSNEQFF.

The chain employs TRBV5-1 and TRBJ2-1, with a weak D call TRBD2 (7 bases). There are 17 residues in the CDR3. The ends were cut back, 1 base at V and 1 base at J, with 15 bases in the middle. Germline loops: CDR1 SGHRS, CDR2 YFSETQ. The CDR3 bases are TGCGCCAGCAGCTTGTGGGCGGGGGCTAAGTCCTACAATGAGCAGTTCTTC. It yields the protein CASSLWAGAKSYNEQFF.

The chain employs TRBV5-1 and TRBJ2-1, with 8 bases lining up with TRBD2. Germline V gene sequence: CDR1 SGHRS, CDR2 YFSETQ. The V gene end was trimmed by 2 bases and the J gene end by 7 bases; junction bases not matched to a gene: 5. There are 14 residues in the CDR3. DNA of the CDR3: TGCGCCAGCAGCTTTCGCGGGGGGCAAAATGAGCAGTTCTTC. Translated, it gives CASSFRGGQNEQFF.

The CDR3, as DNA: TGTGCCAGCAGCCAAGAACACACCCACTACAATGAGCAGTTCTTC. Translated: CASSQEHTHYNEQFF. This chain connects TRBV4-2 to TRBJ2-1; D remains unclear. From germline, CDR1 is LGHNA and CDR2 YNFKEQ. V was shortened by 0 bases and J by 3 bases, with 9 bases between the two germline ends. The CDR3 spans 15 residues.

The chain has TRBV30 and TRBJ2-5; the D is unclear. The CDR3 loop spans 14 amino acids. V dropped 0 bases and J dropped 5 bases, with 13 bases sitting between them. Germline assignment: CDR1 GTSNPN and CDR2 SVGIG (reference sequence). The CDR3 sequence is CAWSVLRNVETQYF. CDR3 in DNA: TGTGCCTGGAGTGTACTGAGGAATGTGGAGACCCAGTACTTC.

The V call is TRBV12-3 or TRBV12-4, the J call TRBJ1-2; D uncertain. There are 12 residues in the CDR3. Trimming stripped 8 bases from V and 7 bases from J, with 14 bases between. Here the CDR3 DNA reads TGTGCCAGCCAGTTTAGGCGGGGTGGCTACACCTTC. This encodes CASQFRRGGYTF.

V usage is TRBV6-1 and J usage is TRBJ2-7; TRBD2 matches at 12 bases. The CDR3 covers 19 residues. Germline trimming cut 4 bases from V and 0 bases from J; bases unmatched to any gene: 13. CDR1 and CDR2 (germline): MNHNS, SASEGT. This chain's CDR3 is CASSGSASGGANPSYEQYF. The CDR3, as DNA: TGTGCCAGCAGTGGGAGCGCTAGCGGGGGGGCCAATCCCTCCTACGAGCAGTACTTC.

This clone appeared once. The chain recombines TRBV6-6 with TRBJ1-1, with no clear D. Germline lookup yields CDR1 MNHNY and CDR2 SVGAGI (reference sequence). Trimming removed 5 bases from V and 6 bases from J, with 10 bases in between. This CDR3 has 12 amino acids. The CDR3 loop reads CASSSDESEAFF. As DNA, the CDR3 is TGTGCCAGCAGTAGCGACGAGTCTGAAGCTTTCTTT.

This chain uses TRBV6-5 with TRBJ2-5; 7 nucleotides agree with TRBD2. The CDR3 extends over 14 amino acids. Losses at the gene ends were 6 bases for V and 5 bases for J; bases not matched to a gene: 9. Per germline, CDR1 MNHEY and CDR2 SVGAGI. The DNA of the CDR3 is TGTGCCAGCAGCTCCACCTGGGGAGGGGAGACCCAGTACTTC. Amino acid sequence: CASSSTWGGETQYF.

Written as DNA, the CDR3 is TGTGCCAGCAGCAATAGCGGGGGGCCAGATACGCAGTATTTT. Translated, it gives CASSNSGGPDTQYF. The chain combines TRBV13 with TRBJ2-3; TRBD2 matches at 10 bases. The J segment lost 4 bases and the V segment lost 5 bases, leaving 3 bases of the junction unmatched. This CDR3 contains 14 residues. Germline loops: CDR1 PRHDT, CDR2 FYEKMQ (reference sequence).